This T cell receptor beta chain was recorded in a study of T cell responses to AZD1222 COVID-19 vaccine. Study-level findings and limits: Rises in breadth and depth of Spike-specific TCRs came after two AZD1222 doses. All repertoire sampling was performed exclusively after the peak T cell response.

The V gene's germline CDR1 is SEHNR and CDR2 FQNEAQ (reference sequence). CDR3 length equals 15 residues. With 4 bases clipped from V and 3 bases from J, the junction kept 8 bases outside the gene matches. A word on this clone: What it binds is unknown.

TCRdb's table, derived via immunoSEQ multiplex PCR, lists solely in-frame clones and lacks some. The sample has fewer than 150,000 clones, 90% to 95% seen once. Material: peripheral blood, obtained 28 days after the second AZD1222 dose. V is TRBV7-9 and J is TRBJ2-5; 7 nucleotides line up with TRBD1. The clonotype originates from an adult who received the AZD1222 COVID-19 vaccine. The CDR3 sequence is CASSSRTGVKETQYF. The CDR3 region has the DNA TGTGCCAGCAGCTCCCGGACAGGAGTTAAAGAGACCCAGTACTTC.